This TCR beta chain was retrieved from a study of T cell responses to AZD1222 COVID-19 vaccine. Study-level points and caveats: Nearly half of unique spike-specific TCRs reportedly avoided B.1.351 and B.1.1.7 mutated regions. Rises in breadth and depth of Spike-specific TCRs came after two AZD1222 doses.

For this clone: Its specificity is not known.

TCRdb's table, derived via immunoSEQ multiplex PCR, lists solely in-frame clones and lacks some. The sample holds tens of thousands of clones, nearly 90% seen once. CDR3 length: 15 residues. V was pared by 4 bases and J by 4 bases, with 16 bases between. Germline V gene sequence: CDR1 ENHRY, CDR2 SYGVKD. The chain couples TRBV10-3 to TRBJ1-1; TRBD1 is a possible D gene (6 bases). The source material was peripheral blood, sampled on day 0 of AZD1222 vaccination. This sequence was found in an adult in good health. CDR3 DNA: TGTGCCATCAGTGGGGGGGCAGCGCGGAGCACTGAAGCTTTCTTT. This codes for CAISGGAARSTEAFF.